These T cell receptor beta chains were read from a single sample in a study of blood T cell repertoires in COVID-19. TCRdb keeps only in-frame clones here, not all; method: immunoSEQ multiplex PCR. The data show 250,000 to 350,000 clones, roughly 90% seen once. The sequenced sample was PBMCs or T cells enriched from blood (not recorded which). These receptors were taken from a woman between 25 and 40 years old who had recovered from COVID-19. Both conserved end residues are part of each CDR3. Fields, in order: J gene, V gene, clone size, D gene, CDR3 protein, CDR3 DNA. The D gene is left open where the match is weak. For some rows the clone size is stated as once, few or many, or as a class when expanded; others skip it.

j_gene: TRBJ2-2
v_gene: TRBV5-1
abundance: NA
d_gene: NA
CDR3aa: CASSPGQPGLISNTGELFF
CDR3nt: TGCGCCAGCAGCCCAGGGCAGCCAGGTCTTATATCGAACACCGGGGAGCTGTTTTTT

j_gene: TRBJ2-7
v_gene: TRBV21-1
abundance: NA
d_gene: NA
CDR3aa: CASSKLASGTPIPYEQYF
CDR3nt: TGTGCCAGCAGCAAATTAGCTAGCGGGACTCCTATCCCTTACGAGCAGTACTTC

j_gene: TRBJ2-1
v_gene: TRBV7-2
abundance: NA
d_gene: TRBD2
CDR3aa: CASSYQTSGAYNEQFF
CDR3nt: TGTGCCAGCAGCTACCAAACTAGCGGGGCCTACAATGAGCAGTTCTTC

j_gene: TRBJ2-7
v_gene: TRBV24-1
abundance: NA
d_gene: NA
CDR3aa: CATPRVDREGRYEQYF
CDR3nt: TGTGCCACCCCCCGGGTCGACAGGGAAGGGAGGTACGAGCAGTACTTC

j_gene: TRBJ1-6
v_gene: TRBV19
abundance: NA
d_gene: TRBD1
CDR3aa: CASSTTGTANSPLHF
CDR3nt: TGTGCCAGTAGTACAACCGGGACAGCCAATTCACCCCTCCACTTT

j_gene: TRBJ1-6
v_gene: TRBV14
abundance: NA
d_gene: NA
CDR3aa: CASSLQGSYNSPLHF
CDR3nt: TGTGCCAGCAGCCTACAGGGATCCTATAATTCACCCCTCCACTTT

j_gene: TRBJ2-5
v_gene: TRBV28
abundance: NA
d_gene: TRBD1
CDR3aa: CASSLPPGQGPQETQYF
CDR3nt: TGTGCCAGCAGTTTACCACCAGGACAGGGGCCCCAAGAGACCCAGTACTTC

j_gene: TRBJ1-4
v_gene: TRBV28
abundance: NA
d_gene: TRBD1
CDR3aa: CASRLDRAPNEKLFF
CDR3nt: TGTGCCAGCAGGCTCGACAGGGCGCCTAATGAAAAACTGTTTTTT

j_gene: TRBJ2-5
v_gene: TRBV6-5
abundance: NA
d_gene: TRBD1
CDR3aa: CASSYSTGQGETQYF
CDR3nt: TGTGCCAGCAGTTACTCGACGGGACAGGGCGAGACCCAGTACTTC

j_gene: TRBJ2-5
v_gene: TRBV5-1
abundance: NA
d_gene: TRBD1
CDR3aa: CASSLSRDRGTETQYF
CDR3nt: TGCGCCAGCAGCCTGTCCCGGGACAGGGGGACGGAGACCCAGTACTTC

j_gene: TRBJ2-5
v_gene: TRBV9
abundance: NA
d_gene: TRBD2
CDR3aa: CASSAGTSGQETQYF
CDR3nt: TGTGCCAGCAGCGCCGGGACTAGCGGGCAAGAGACCCAGTACTTC

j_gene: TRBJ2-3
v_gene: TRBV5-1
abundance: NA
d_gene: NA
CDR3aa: CASSLVGLGGTDTQYF
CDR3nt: TGCGCCAGCAGCCTGGTGGGTTTAGGGGGCACAGATACGCAGTATTTT

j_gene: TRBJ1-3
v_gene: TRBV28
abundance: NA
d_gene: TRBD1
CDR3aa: CASSLPTGGPGNTIYF
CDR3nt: TGTGCCAGCAGCTTACCTACAGGGGGCCCTGGAAACACCATATATTTT

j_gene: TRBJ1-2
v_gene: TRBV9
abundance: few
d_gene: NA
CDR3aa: CASSVGWQNGYTF
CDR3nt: TGTGCCAGCAGCGTAGGCTGGCAGAATGGCTACACCTTC

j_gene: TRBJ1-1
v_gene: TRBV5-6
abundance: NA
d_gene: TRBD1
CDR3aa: CASTQGARNTEAFF
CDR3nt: TGTGCCAGCACTCAGGGGGCGCGGAACACTGAAGCTTTCTTT

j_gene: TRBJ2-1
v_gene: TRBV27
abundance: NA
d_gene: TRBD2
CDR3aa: CASSILAGGRGEQFF
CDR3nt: TGTGCCAGCAGCATTTTAGCGGGAGGGCGGGGTGAGCAGTTCTTC

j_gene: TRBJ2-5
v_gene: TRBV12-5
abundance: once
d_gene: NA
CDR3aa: CASGSDTSETQYF
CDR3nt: TGTGCTAGTGGTTCGGACACCTCGGAGACCCAGTACTTC

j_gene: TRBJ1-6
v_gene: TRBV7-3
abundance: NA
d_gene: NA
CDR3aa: CASSLIRGDSPLHF
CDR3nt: TGTGCCAGCAGCTTAATAAGGGGTGATTCACCCCTCCACTTT

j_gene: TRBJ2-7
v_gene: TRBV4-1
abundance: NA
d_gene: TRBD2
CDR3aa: CASSQVVAGGPISYEQYF
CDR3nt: TGCGCCAGCAGCCAAGTGGTTGCGGGAGGTCCTATCTCCTACGAGCAGTACTTC

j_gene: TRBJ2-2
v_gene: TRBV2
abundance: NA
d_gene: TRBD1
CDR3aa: CASMRDRVGETGELFF
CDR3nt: TGTGCCAGCATGCGGGACAGGGTGGGGGAAACCGGGGAGCTGTTTTTT

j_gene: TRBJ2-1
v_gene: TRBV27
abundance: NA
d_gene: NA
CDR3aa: CASSLSLRRINEQFF
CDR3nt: TGTGCCAGCAGTTTATCCCTTAGGAGGATCAATGAGCAGTTCTTC

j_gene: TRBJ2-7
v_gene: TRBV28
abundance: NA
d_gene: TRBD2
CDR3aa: CASREGPHLGEQYF
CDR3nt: TGTGCCAGCCGGGAGGGCCCTCACCTCGGCGAGCAGTACTTC

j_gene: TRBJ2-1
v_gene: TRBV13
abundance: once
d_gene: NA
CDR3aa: CASSIGLSEDEQFF
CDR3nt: TGTGCCAGCAGCATTGGTTTGTCCGAGGATGAGCAGTTCTTC

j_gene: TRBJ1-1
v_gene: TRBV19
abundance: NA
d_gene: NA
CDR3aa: CASGWVRTEAFF
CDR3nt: TGTGCCAGTGGCTGGGTCAGGACTGAAGCTTTCTTT

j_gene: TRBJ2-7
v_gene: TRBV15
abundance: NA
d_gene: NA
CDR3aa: CATSRDQGGFNQQYF
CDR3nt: TGTGCCACCAGCAGAGATCAAGGGGGATTTAATCAGCAGTACTTC

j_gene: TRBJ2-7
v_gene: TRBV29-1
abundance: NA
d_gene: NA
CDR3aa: CSVELAGAGSYEQYF
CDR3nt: TGCAGCGTTGAATTGGCAGGGGCTGGGTCCTACGAGCAGTACTTC

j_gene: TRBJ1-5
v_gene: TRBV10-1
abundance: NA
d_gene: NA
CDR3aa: CASSEENQPQHF
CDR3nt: TGCGCCAGCAGTGAAGAGAATCAGCCCCAGCATTTT

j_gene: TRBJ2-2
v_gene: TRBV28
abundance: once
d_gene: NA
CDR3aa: CASSFRGQGISGELFF
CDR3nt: TGTGCCAGCAGTTTTCGTGGGCAGGGAATATCCGGGGAGCTGTTTTTT

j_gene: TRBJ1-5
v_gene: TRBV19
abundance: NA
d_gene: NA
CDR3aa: CASSVQGTGQPQHF
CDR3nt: TGTGCCAGTAGTGTCCAGGGGACCGGACAGCCCCAGCATTTT

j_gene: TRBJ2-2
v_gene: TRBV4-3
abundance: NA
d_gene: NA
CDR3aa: CASSQERLLNTGELFF
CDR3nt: TGCGCCAGCAGCCAAGAAAGACTGCTGAACACCGGGGAGCTGTTTTTT

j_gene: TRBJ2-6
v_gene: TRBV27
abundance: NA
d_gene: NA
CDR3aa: CASSRGGANVLTF
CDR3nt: TGTGCCAGCAGCCGAGGGGGGGCCAACGTCCTGACTTTC

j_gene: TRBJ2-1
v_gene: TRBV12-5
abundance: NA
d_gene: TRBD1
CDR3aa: CASANRKGGTGTNEQFF
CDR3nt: TGTGCTAGTGCAAATCGTAAGGGCGGGACAGGGACCAATGAGCAGTTCTTC

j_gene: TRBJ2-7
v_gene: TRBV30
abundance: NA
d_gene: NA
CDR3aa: CAWSVAGGGFEQYF
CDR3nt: TGTGCCTGGAGTGTAGCGGGTGGAGGGTTCGAGCAGTACTTC

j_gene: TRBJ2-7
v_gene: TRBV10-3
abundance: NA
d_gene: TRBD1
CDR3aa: CAISESNRGKKATYEQYF
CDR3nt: TGTGCCATCAGTGAGTCGAACAGGGGTAAAAAGGCCACCTACGAGCAGTACTTC

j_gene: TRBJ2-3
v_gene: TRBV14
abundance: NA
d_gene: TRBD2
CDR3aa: CASSHGLAGATSTDTQYF
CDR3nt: TGTGCCAGCAGCCACGGACTAGCGGGAGCCACTAGCACAGATACGCAGTATTTT

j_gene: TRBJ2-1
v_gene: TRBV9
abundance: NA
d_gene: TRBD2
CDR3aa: CASSPFPSGSSYNEQFF
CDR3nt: TGTGCCAGCAGCCCCTTTCCTAGCGGGAGCTCCTACAATGAGCAGTTCTTC

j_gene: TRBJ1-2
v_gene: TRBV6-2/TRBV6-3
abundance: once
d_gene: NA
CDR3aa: CASSYSDTLNYGYTF
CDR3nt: TGTGCCAGCAGTTACTCGGACACGCTCAACTATGGCTACACCTTC

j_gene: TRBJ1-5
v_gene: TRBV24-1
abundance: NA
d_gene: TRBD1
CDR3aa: CATSDPGGQPQHF
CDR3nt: TGTGCCACCAGTGACCCAGGGGGGCAGCCCCAGCATTTT

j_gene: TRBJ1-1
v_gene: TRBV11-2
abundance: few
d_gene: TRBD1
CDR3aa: CASSTVRGQGGFEAFF
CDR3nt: TGTGCCAGCAGCACTGTCCGCGGACAGGGAGGATTCGAAGCTTTCTTT

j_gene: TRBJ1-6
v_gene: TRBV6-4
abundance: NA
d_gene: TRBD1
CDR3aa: CASRAHGTENSPLHF
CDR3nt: TGTGCCAGCAGAGCCCACGGGACAGAGAATTCACCCCTCCACTTT

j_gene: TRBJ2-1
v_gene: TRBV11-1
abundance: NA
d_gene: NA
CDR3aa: CASSLPGSGSYNEQFF
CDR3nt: TGTGCCAGCAGCTTACCGGGGTCCGGATCTTACAATGAGCAGTTCTTC

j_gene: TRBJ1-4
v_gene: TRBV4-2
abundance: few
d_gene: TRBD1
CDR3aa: CASSQDMGQGWEKLFF
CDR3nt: TGTGCCAGCAGCCAAGATATGGGACAGGGTTGGGAAAAACTGTTTTTT

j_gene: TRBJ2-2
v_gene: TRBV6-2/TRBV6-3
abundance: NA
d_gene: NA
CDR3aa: CASSHSRNTGELFF
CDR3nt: TGTGCCAGCAGCCACTCGCGGAACACCGGGGAGCTGTTTTTT

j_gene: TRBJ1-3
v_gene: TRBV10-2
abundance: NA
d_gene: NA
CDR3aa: CASSVAEYGAGNTIYF
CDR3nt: TGCGCCAGCAGTGTAGCGGAGTACGGAGCTGGAAACACCATATATTTT

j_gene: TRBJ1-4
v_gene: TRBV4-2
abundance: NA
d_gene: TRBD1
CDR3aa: CASSLTGRIEKLFF
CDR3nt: TGTGCCAGCAGTCTGACAGGGAGGATTGAAAAACTGTTTTTT

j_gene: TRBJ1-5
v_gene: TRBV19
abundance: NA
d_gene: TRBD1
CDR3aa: CASTITGAGSNQPQHF
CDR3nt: TGTGCCAGTACCATCACAGGGGCGGGAAGCAATCAGCCCCAGCATTTT

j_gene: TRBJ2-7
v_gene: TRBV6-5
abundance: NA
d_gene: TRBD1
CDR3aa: CASSPRDRGEQYF
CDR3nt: TGTGCCAGCAGTCCCCGGGACAGGGGCGAGCAGTACTTC

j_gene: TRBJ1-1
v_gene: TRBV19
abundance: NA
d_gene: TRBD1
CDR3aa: CASSIHVGTGVGTEAFF
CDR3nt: TGTGCCAGTAGTATTCACGTGGGTACAGGGGTTGGCACTGAAGCTTTCTTT

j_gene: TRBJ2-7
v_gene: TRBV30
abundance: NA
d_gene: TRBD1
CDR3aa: CAWSVRTGGAYEQYF
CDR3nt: TGTGCCTGGAGTGTGCGGACAGGGGGGGCCTACGAGCAGTACTTC

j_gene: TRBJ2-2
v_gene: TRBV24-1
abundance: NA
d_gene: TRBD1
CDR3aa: CATSDSGQGSRELFF
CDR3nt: TGTGCCACCAGTGACTCGGGACAGGGCTCGCGGGAGCTGTTTTTT

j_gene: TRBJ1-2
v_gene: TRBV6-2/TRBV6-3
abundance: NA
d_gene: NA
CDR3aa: CASSYSKVAEWNFDYGYTF
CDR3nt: TGTGCCAGCAGTTACTCGAAGGTGGCGGAGTGGAATTTTGACTATGGCTACACCTTC

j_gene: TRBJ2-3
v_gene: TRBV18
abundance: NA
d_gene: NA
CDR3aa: CASSPLERTDTQYF
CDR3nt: TGTGCCAGCTCACCACTAGAGCGCACAGATACGCAGTATTTT

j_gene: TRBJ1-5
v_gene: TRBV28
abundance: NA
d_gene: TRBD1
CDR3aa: CASSLPTGGSNQPQHF
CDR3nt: TGTGCCAGCAGTTTACCGACAGGGGGTAGCAATCAGCCCCAGCATTTT

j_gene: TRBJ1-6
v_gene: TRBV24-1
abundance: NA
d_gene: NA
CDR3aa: CATSDLWYINSPLHF
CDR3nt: TGTGCCACCAGTGATTTGTGGTACATTAATTCACCCCTCCACTTT

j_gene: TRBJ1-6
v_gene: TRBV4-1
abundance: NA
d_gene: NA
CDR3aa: CASSQTGYNSPLHF
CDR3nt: TGCGCCAGCAGCCAAACAGGGTATAATTCACCCCTCCACTTT

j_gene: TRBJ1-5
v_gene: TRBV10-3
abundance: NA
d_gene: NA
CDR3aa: CAIPRRLGQPQHF
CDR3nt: TGTGCCATCCCTCGGAGGTTGGGGCAGCCCCAGCATTTT

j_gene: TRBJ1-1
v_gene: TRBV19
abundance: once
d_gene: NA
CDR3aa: CASIQGFTEAFF
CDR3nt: TGTGCCAGTATCCAGGGTTTCACTGAAGCTTTCTTT

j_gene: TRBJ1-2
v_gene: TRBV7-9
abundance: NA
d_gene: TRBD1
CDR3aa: CASRATGGATFGYTF
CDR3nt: TGTGCCAGCAGGGCAACAGGGGGCGCGACGTTTGGCTACACCTTC

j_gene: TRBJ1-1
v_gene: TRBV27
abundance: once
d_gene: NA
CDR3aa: CASLGNTEAFF
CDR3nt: TGTGCCAGCCTAGGGAACACTGAAGCTTTCTTT

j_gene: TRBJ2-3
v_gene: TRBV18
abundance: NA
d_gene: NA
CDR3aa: CASSPVPGTDTQYF
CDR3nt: TGTGCCAGCTCACCAGTTCCGGGCACAGATACGCAGTATTTT